This entry lists 21 T cell receptor beta chains sequenced from one sample in a study of T cell changes during pregnancy in multiple sclerosis. Assay used: immunoSEQ multiplex PCR; TCRdb lists only in-frame clones, some missing. The sample lists fewer than 25,000 clones, about nine tenths occurring once. The sequencing here drew on CD8+ T cells from peripheral blood mononuclear cells, taken in the third trimester of pregnancy. The receptors come from a female donor in good health, enrolled as a control in a pregnancy study.

The chain combines TRBV9 with TRBJ2-5, with 11 bases that match TRBD2. V shed 0 bases, J shed 5 bases, and the junction held 3 bases outside the gene matches. The CDR3 is 15 amino acids. Germline V lookup: CDR1 SGDLS, CDR2 YYNGEE. CDR3 residues: CASSVASGGWETQYF. In DNA form, the CDR3 reads TGTGCCAGCAGCGTAGCTAGCGGGGGGTGGGAGACCCAGTACTTC.

This sequence joins TRBV15 and TRBJ1-1; tentative D call: TRBD1 (6 bases). The CDR3 is 15 residues long. Germline V CDR1 and CDR2: LNHNV, YYDKDF (reference sequence). The V and J ends lost 5 bases and 4 bases respectively, with 17 bases between them. The CDR3 is CATSPRGGTGTEAFF. The CDR3 DNA reads as TGTGCCACCAGCCCCAGAGGGGGAACTGGCACTGAAGCTTTCTTT.

This clone is labeled as medium-sized. The V and J genes are TRBV4-3 and TRBJ2-5; maybe TRBD1 (6 bases). The V and J ends lost 4 bases and 1 base respectively, with 13 bases between them. Germline lookup yields CDR1 LGHNA and CDR2 YSLEER. CDR3 length equals 15 residues. The DNA for the CDR3 is TGCGCCAGCAGCCCCCGAGGGGGTACCCAAGAGACCCAGTACTTC. It specifies CASSPRGGTQETQYF.

The chain recombines TRBV28 with TRBJ2-7, with 11 bases aligning to TRBD1. There are 15 residues in the CDR3. The J segment lost 2 bases and the V segment lost 2 bases, leaving 2 bases of the junction unmatched. CDR1 and CDR2 (germline): MDHEN, SYDVKM. The CDR3 nucleotides are TGTGCCAGCAGTTTAGGGGACAGGGGGACCTACGAGCAGTACTTC. Encoded protein: CASSLGDRGTYEQYF.

The DNA of the CDR3 is TGTGCCAGCAGCCAAGAGAGGGCGGGGGACTCCTACGAGCAGTACTTC. It yields the protein CASSQERAGDSYEQYF. The gene calls are TRBV4-2 and TRBJ2-7, with 7 bases lining up with TRBD2. V shed 0 bases and J 0 bases; nucleotides not matched to a gene: 5. The length of the CDR3 is 16 residues. Per germline, CDR1 LGHNA and CDR2 YNFKEQ.

The chain joins TRBV7-6 to TRBJ2-2, with 10 bases that match TRBD1. The CDR3 consists of 17 residues. Germline CDR1 is SGHVS and CDR2 is FNYEAQ. V lost 5 bases to trimming and J lost 5 bases; unmatched junction nucleotides: 11. CDR3 sequence reads: CASSLQSGTGVTGELFF. The CDR3 nucleotides read TGTGCCAGCAGCCTCCAGTCCGGGACAGGGGTTACCGGGGAGCTGTTTTTT.

This clone was seen only a few times. The rearrangement joins TRBV4-1 to TRBJ2-1; perhaps TRBD2 as D (7 bases). V lost 2 bases and J 3 bases, leaving 20 bases between the germline ends. Germline CDR1 is MGHRA and CDR2 is YSYEKL. The CDR3 runs 18 residues. The CDR3 DNA sequence: TGCGCCAGCAGCCAACCGGATGGGGGGGCGGGGGACTACAATGAGCAGTTCTTC. Its translation: CASSQPDGGAGDYNEQFF.

The chain carries TRBV15 and TRBJ2-2; D perhaps matches TRBD1 (5 bases). V was clipped by 5 bases and J by 3 bases, with 10 bases between them. CDR1 and CDR2 (germline): LNHNV, YYDKDF (reference sequence). The CDR3 contains 14 residues. CDR3 loop: CATSSRVDTGELFF. The CDR3 DNA reads TGTGCCACCAGCTCCAGGGTGGACACCGGGGAGCTGTTTTTT.

This rearrangement joins TRBV7-3 to TRBJ2-4; D is perhaps TRBD1 (5 bases). The CDR3 covers 15 residues. V dropped 2 bases and J dropped 2 bases, with 10 bases sitting between them. Germline CDR1 and CDR2: SGHTA and FQGTGA. Written as DNA, the CDR3 is TGTGCCAGCAGCTTAGGGGCAGGAACCAAAAACATTCAGTACTTC. Encoded protein: CASSLGAGTKNIQYF.

The chain joins TRBV27 to TRBJ2-7, with a tentative D call TRBD1 (5 bases). The germline gives CDR1 MNHEY, CDR2 SMNVEV (reference sequence). The V and J ends lost 6 bases and 1 base respectively, with 10 bases between them. This CDR3 comprises 13 residues. CDR3 protein: CASRARGSYEQYF. The CDR3 DNA reads as TGTGCCAGCAGGGCAAGGGGTTCCTACGAGCAGTACTTC.

J is TRBJ1-2 and V is TRBV9, with TRBD1 matching over 9 bases. V lost 0 bases, J lost 7 bases, and 4 bases stayed unmatched. The CDR3 spans 14 residues. Germline values: CDR1 SGDLS, CDR2 YYNGEE. CDR3: CASSVVQDRGGYTF. CDR3 bases: TGTGCCAGCAGCGTAGTTCAGGACAGGGGTGGCTACACCTTC.

DNA for the CDR3: TGTGCCAGCAGTTCGCCTAGCTATGAGCAGTTCTTC. Translation: CASSSPSYEQFF. This chain connects TRBV6-6 to TRBJ2-1; D may be TRBD2 (5 bases). Germline lookup yields CDR1 MNHNY and CDR2 SVGAGI (reference sequence). The V and J ends lost 4 bases and 8 bases respectively, with 9 bases between them. The CDR3 totals 12 residues.

In its sample, this clone is medium-sized (0.01 to 0.1%). The chain joins TRBV7-3 to TRBJ1-1, with TRBD1 identical over 7 bases. Per germline, CDR1 SGHTA and CDR2 FQGTGA. The CDR3 has 14 residues. V shed 5 bases, J shed 6 bases, and the junction held 9 bases outside the gene matches. The CDR3 sequence is CASSPHQGDAEAFF. CDR3 bases: TGTGCCAGCAGCCCCCATCAGGGGGACGCTGAAGCTTTCTTT.

This chain uses TRBV7-6 with TRBJ1-1, with D possibly matching TRBD1 (5 bases). Germline loops: CDR1 SGHVS, CDR2 FNYEAQ. The CDR3 is made up of 12 amino acids. V lost 1 base to trimming and J lost 6 bases, with 6 bases between them. The CDR3 DNA reads TGTGCCAGCAGCTTAGGGGGCCCTGAAGCTTTCTTT. Encoded protein: CASSLGGPEAFF.

The gene calls are TRBV4-3 and TRBJ2-2, with 10 nucleotides matching TRBD1. Germline CDR1 reads LGHNA; CDR2 reads YSLEER. V lost 4 bases to trimming and J lost 3 bases; unmatched junction nucleotides: 2. The CDR3 runs 15 residues. Written as DNA, the CDR3 is TGCGCCAGCAGCCTCGACAGGGGGCACACCGGGGAGCTGTTTTTT. Translated: CASSLDRGHTGELFF.

This clone was observed a handful of times. The CDR3 DNA is TGTGCCAGCAGTCAGGAGGGGAATTCACCCCTCCACTTT. It is translated as CASSQEGNSPLHF. This rearrangement joins TRBV27 to TRBJ1-6; a possible D gene is TRBD1 (5 bases). The germline V gene has CDR1 MNHEY and CDR2 SMNVEV (reference sequence). Trimming removed 5 bases from V and 7 bases from J, with 9 bases in between. This CDR3 comprises 13 residues.

V is TRBV15 and J is TRBJ2-5; tentatively, D is TRBD2 (5 bases). CDR3 length: 16 amino acids. The ends were cut back, 3 bases at V and 5 bases at J, with 19 bases in the middle. CDR1 is LNHNV and CDR2 is YYDKDF in the germline V gene (reference sequence). The CDR3 loop is CATSRRAAWARETQYF. In nucleotides, the CDR3 is TGTGCCACCAGCAGGAGGGCCGCCTGGGCCCGGGAGACCCAGTACTTC. The variable domain in full, completed from reference TRBV15 and TRBJ2-5, reads DAMVIQNPRYQVTQFGKPVTLSCSQTLNHNVMYWYQQKSSQAPKLLFHYYDKDFNNEADTPDNFQSRRPNTSFCFLDIRSPGLGDTAMYLCATSRRAAWARETQYFGPGTRLLVL.

This chain joins TRBV5-1 and TRBJ1-1; 8 bases match TRBD1. From germline, CDR1 is SGHRS and CDR2 YFSETQ. This CDR3 region has 16 residues. After removal of 4 bases from V and 1 base from J, the junction contained 9 bases not matched to a gene. The CDR3 nucleotides read TGCGCCAGCAGCCCATGGACAGGGAGAGGGAACACTGAAGCTTTCTTT. Translating gives CASSPWTGRGNTEAFF.

V gene TRBV15 combines with J gene TRBJ1-1; D might be TRBD1 (5 bases). Germline-derived CDR1 and CDR2 are LNHNV and YYDKDF (reference sequence). V was cut by 5 bases and J by 11 bases, with 21 bases left in between. The CDR3 spans 14 residues. For the CDR3, the DNA is TGTGCCACCAGCCGGACACCCGAGATTGGTCAGGCTTTCTTT. This codes for CATSRTPEIGQAFF.

In this sample, this clone turned up a few times. The chain employs TRBV30 and TRBJ1-1; D remains unclear. Germline assignment: CDR1 GTSNPN and CDR2 SVGIG (reference sequence). With 0 bases removed from V and 1 base from J, the gap between germline ends came to 6 bases. The CDR3 is 13 amino acids. CDR3 sequence (DNA): TGTGCCTGGAGTGTTGGAGGGAACACTGAAGCTTTCTTT. This translates into CAWSVGGNTEAFF.

The V gene is TRBV18, the J gene TRBJ2-7; 7 bases match TRBD1. The CDR3 sequence is 15 residues long. The V gene end was trimmed by 4 bases and the J gene end by 3 bases; junction bases not matched to a gene: 9. In germline, CDR1 is KGHSH, CDR2 LQKENI. The CDR3 loop reads CASSRSTGLSYEQYF. Written as DNA, the CDR3 is TGTGCCAGCTCACGGTCGACAGGGCTAAGCTACGAGCAGTACTTC.